This section outlines one TCR beta chain sequence together with its context. The antigen is undetermined. Sequencing was at deep level. The material for each subset, its genomic DNA, was split evenly across several immunoSEQ plates. Data came from immunoSEQ multiplex PCR; TCRdb stores just in-frame clones and leaves some out. The data hold about 2.2 million clones, with 90% to 95% observed a single time. This record belongs to a study of shared clonotypes between healthy human individuals. The study's findings and limits: Memory subsets had estimated richness that was generally smaller than that of naive subsets.

The CDR3 contains 15 residues. V lost 0 bases to trimming and J lost 6 bases, with 15 bases between them. CDR1 and CDR2 (germline): LNHDA, SQIVND (reference sequence). The naive CD8 subset, CD45RO-negative cells positively selected for CCR7, excluded terminally differentiated effector memory CD45RA+ cells. The rearrangement joins TRBV19 to TRBJ2-7; D ambiguous. Sequencing was carried out using naive CD8+ T cells from PBMCs. The source of this sequence is a man between 18 and 29 years old in good health. Some clones in this sample may be carry-over from other donors' samples. CDR3 coding DNA: TGTGCCAGTAGTATAGACGCAGGAGACGCCCGCGAGCAGTACTTC. It yields the protein CASSIDAGDAREQYF.